Included here is one T cell receptor (beta chain) sequence, with context. In the original workflow: Quantification of nucleated cells was approximated via reference gene primer amplification. TCRdb's table, derived via immunoSEQ multiplex PCR, lists solely in-frame clones and lacks some. The DNA gave D and trimming, while V, J and clone size come from that table. In the table there are approximately 77,000 clones, about 80% of which are singletons. This sample is drawn from a study of blood T cell repertoires in COVID-19. About the study: Collection of acute and convalescent COVID-19 samples took place in the United States, Italy and Spain. PBMCs, B-cell-depleted T cells, or T cells provided the cDNA or gDNA that made up the material.

V trimming: 2 bases; J trimming: 3 bases; junction bases outside the gene matches: 12. The germline CDR1 and CDR2 sequences are KGHDR and SFDVKD. This CDR3 spans 17 amino acids. The chain recombines TRBV24-1 with TRBJ2-7; 7 bases agree with TRBD1. This TCR was recovered from a woman aged 70-85 years with acute or convalescent COVID-19. Sequencing was performed on peripheral blood. The CDR3 nucleotides read TGTGCCACCAGTGATTCTAAAACGCCAGGGGGTAACTACGAGCAGTACTTC. Residues: CATSDSKTPGGNYEQYF.